This TCR beta chain was obtained from a study of glioma-infiltrating T cells after dendritic cell vaccination. Study-level information: Dendritic cell vaccine was injected intradermally three times, biweekly.

The PCR used 60 V beta and 13 J beta primers. Data came from immunoSEQ multiplex PCR; TCRdb stores just in-frame clones and leaves some out. The sample has 25,000 to 35,000 clones; approximately 90% are singletons. CDR3 length: 12 residues. Germline CDR1 SGHAT, CDR2 FQNNGV. Trimming shortened V by 5 bases and J by 8 bases, and 12 bases separated the two germline ends. This TCR was sampled from a human donor with glioblastoma. This chain joins TRBV11-2 and TRBJ1-2, with TRBD1 as a possible D gene (6 bases). The input for sequencing was blood, taken before dendritic cell vaccination. CDR3 DNA sequence: TGTGCCAGCAGCCGACAGGTGGGAGGCTACACCTTC. This codes for CASSRQVGGYTF.